The TCR beta chain described here comes from a study of early T cells in non-severe SARS-CoV-2 infection. Study at large: Sequencing input comprised bulk RNA from unsorted whole blood; chain pairing was not available.

The germline V gene encodes CDR1 SQVTM and CDR2 ANQGSEA. Trimming removed 0 bases from V and 4 bases from J; junction bases left unmatched: 12. CDR3 length equals 18 residues. Individual cDNA molecules were tagged with unique molecular identifiers. From the 5' RACE reads, TCRdb called clonotypes with MiXCR, one entry per CDR3 protein. The table records about 70,000 distinct CDR3 sequences, more than 12% of them present only once. The sequencing here drew on whole blood, taken at baseline. The chain uses TRBV29-1 and TRBJ2-2; 9 bases line up with TRBD2. The sequence came from an adult who was a healthcare worker with PCR-confirmed SARS-CoV-2 infection or an uninfected control (not recorded which). CDR3 region: CSVEDQAGAGGGTGELFF. The CDR3 DNA sequence: TGCAGCGTTGAAGATCAGGCGGGAGCGGGAGGTGGCACCGGGGAGCTGTTTTTT.